Listed below are T cell receptor beta chains from one sample, sequenced in a study of control samples from healthy donors and cancer patients. Sequencing was performed with immunoSEQ multiplex PCR; in TCRdb, only in-frame clones are kept and a portion is missing. The sample lists 80,000 or so clones, roughly 92% occurring once. The sequenced sample was blood. These receptors all come from a woman between 40 and 50 years old in good health. Each CDR3 is given with its conserved first and last residue. Each record gives: V gene, J gene, CDR3 protein.

v_gene: TRBV5-1; j_gene: TRBJ2-7; CDR3aa: CASSLVGQAYEQYF
v_gene: TRBV5-6; j_gene: TRBJ2-1; CDR3aa: CASSVSNEQFF
v_gene: TRBV7-2; j_gene: TRBJ1-6; CDR3aa: CASSSDRGLSPLHF
v_gene: TRBV24-1; j_gene: TRBJ2-2; CDR3aa: CATSDSPGQGNTGELFF
v_gene: TRBV10-3; j_gene: TRBJ1-5; CDR3aa: CAIRAGGQPNQPQHF
v_gene: TRBV27; j_gene: TRBJ2-1; CDR3aa: CASSQAGTSSEQFF
v_gene: TRBV19; j_gene: TRBJ1-1; CDR3aa: CASSIVGQGPAFF
v_gene: TRBV5-8; j_gene: TRBJ2-5; CDR3aa: CASSLLGGHQETQYF
v_gene: TRBV27; j_gene: TRBJ1-2; CDR3aa: CASSLRANYGYTF
v_gene: TRBV7-2; j_gene: TRBJ2-3; CDR3aa: CASSRGLAHSTDTQYF
v_gene: TRBV28; j_gene: TRBJ1-2; CDR3aa: CASSSNYGYTF
v_gene: TRBV5-1; j_gene: TRBJ1-4; CDR3aa: CASGVRMPDEKLFF
v_gene: TRBV7-2; j_gene: TRBJ1-6; CDR3aa: CASSLGRLGGMNNSPLHF
v_gene: TRBV3-1/TRBV3-2; j_gene: TRBJ1-5; CDR3aa: CASSPPGGDQPQHF
v_gene: TRBV11-1; j_gene: TRBJ2-5; CDR3aa: CASSWQTGQGRQTQYF
v_gene: TRBV4-1; j_gene: TRBJ1-2; CDR3aa: CASSHDREGGYGYTF
v_gene: TRBV28; j_gene: TRBJ1-1; CDR3aa: CASSDGTATEAFF
v_gene: TRBV5-4; j_gene: TRBJ2-7; CDR3aa: CASSLALAGDEQYF
v_gene: TRBV12-5; j_gene: TRBJ1-5; CDR3aa: CASGLNHAGGSQGPQHF
v_gene: TRBV29-1; j_gene: TRBJ2-7; CDR3aa: CSVVGGSYEQYF
v_gene: TRBV2; j_gene: TRBJ1-3; CDR3aa: CASRETGGSGNTIYF
v_gene: TRBV28; j_gene: TRBJ1-2; CDR3aa: CASSQQGFGGYTF
v_gene: TRBV6-5; j_gene: TRBJ2-2; CDR3aa: CASNRLAGVTGELFF
v_gene: TRBV5-1; j_gene: TRBJ1-4; CDR3aa: CASSLAPRQEKLFF
v_gene: TRBV24-1; j_gene: TRBJ1-6; CDR3aa: CATSDPTPSNSPLHF
v_gene: TRBV19; j_gene: TRBJ2-2; CDR3aa: CATTLAGGVGELFF
v_gene: TRBV6-1; j_gene: TRBJ1-5; CDR3aa: CASSDPVGGAQPQHF
v_gene: TRBV7-9; j_gene: TRBJ1-2; CDR3aa: CASSLPLTQASYGYTF
v_gene: TRBV24-1; j_gene: TRBJ2-1; CDR3aa: CATSDPIRGLAEYNEQFF
v_gene: TRBV5-1; j_gene: TRBJ1-2; CDR3aa: CASSPALTGGRGGYTF
v_gene: TRBV28; j_gene: TRBJ2-5; CDR3aa: CASSPSGTSGTQYF
v_gene: TRBV12-3/TRBV12-4; j_gene: TRBJ2-7; CDR3aa: CASSFILDEQYF
v_gene: TRBV7-2; j_gene: TRBJ1-1; CDR3aa: CASSRGRTEAFF
v_gene: TRBV7-2; j_gene: TRBJ1-5; CDR3aa: CASGQGAGNQPQHF
v_gene: TRBV18; j_gene: TRBJ1-4; CDR3aa: CASSPRPGTLNEKLFF
v_gene: TRBV19; j_gene: TRBJ1-2; CDR3aa: CASRVGGIWDGYTF
v_gene: TRBV10-2; j_gene: TRBJ2-1; CDR3aa: CASRDYSQGANEQFF
v_gene: TRBV5-1; j_gene: TRBJ2-1; CDR3aa: CASGAPTGLGNEQFF
v_gene: TRBV7-8; j_gene: TRBJ2-1; CDR3aa: CASSLEGVVADDNEQFF
v_gene: TRBV24-1; j_gene: TRBJ2-5; CDR3aa: CATSDFWEQGKMETQYF
v_gene: TRBV2; j_gene: TRBJ2-7; CDR3aa: CASLALEGSGFYEQYF
v_gene: TRBV27; j_gene: TRBJ1-2; CDR3aa: CASSLGQSHYGYTF